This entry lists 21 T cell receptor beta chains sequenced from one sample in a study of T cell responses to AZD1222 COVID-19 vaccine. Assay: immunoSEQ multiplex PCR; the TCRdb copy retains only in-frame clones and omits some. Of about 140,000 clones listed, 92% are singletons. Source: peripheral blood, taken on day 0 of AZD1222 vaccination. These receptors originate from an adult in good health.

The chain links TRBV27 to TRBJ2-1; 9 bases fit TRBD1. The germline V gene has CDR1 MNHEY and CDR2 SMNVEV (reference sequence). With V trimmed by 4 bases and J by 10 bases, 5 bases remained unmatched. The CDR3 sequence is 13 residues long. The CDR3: CASSSGTGYEQFF. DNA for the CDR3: TGTGCCAGCAGTTCAGGGACAGGGTACGAGCAGTTCTTC.

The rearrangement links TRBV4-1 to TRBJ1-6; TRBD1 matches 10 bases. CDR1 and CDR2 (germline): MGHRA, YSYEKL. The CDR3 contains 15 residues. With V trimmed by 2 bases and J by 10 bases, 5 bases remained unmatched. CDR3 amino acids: CASSQPRDRGSPLHF. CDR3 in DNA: TGCGCCAGCAGCCAACCCCGGGACAGGGGCTCACCCCTCCACTTT.

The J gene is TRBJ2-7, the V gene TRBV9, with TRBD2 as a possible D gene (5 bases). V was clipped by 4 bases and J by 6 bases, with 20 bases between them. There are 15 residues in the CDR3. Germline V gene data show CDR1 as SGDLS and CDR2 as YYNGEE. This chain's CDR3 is CASSTRGEVGGEQYF. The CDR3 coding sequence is TGTGCCAGCAGCACAAGAGGCGAGGTTGGAGGCGAGCAGTACTTC.

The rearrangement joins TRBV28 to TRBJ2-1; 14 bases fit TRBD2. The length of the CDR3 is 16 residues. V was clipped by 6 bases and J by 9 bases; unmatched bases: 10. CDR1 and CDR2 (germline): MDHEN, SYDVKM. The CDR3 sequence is CASSHPRLAGGGEQFF. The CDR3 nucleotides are TGTGCCAGCAGCCACCCAAGACTAGCGGGAGGGGGTGAGCAGTTCTTC. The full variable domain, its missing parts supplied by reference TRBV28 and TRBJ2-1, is DVKVTQSSRYLVKRTGEKVFLECVQDMDHENMFWYRQDPGLGLRLIYFSYDVKMKEKGDIPEGYSVSREKKERFSLILESASTNQTSMYLCASSHPRLAGGGEQFFGPGTRLTVL.

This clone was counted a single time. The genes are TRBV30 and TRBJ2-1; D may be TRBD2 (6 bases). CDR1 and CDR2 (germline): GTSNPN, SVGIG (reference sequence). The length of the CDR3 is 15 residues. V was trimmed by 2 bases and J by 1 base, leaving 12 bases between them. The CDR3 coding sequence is TGTGCCTGGAGTCCTCAACTAGCTTCCTACAATGAGCAGTTCTTC. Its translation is CAWSPQLASYNEQFF.

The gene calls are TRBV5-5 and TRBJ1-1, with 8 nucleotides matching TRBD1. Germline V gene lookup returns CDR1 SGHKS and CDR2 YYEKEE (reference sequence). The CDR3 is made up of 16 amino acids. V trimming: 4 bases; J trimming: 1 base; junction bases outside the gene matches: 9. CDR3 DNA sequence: TGTGCCAGCAGCGATGCAGGGGGCTATGAGAACACTGAAGCTTTCTTT. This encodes CASSDAGGYENTEAFF.

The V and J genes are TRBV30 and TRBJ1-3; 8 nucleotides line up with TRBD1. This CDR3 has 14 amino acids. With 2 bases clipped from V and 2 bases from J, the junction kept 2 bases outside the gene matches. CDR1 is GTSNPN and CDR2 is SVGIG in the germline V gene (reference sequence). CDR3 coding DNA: TGTGCCTGGAGTATGGACAGGGCTGGAAACACCATATATTTT. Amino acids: CAWSMDRAGNTIYF.

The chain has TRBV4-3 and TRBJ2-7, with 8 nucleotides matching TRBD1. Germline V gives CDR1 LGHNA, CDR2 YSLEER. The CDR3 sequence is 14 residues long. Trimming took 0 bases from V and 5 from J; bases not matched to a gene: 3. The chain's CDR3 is CASSQERQGHEQYF. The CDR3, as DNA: TGCGCCAGCAGCCAAGAGAGACAGGGGCACGAGCAGTACTTC.

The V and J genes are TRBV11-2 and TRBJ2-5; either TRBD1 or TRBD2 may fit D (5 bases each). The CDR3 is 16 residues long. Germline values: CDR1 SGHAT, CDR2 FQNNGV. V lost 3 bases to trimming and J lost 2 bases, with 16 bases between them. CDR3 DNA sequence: TGTGCCAGCAGCTTGGGACCGGGACGCAAACAAGAGACCCAGTACTTC. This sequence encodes CASSLGPGRKQETQYF.

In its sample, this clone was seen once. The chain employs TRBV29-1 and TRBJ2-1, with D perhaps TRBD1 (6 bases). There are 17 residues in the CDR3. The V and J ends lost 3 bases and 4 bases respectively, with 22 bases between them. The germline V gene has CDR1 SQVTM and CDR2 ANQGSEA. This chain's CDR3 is CSVDPPQGPFLYNEQFF. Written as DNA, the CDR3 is TGCAGCGTTGATCCACCGCAGGGGCCATTTCTTTACAATGAGCAGTTCTTC.

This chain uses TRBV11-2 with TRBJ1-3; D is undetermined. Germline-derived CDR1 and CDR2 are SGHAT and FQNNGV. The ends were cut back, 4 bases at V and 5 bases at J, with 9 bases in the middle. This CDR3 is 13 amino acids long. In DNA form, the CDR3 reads TGTGCCAGCAGCTCCCTGCGACGAAACACCATATATTTT. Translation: CASSSLRRNTIYF. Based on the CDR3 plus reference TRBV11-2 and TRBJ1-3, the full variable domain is EAGVAQSPRYKIIEKRQSVAFWCNPISGHATLYWYQQILGQGPKLLIQFQNNGVVDDSQLPKDRFSAERLKGVDSTLKIQPAKLEDSAVYLCASSSLRRNTIYFGEGSWLTVV.

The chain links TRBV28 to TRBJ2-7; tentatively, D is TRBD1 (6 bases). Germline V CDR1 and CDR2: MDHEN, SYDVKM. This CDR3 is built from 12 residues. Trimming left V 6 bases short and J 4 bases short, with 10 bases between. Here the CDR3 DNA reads TGTGCCAGCAGCTTGGGGGCGTACGAGCAGTACTTC. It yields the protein CASSLGAYEQYF.

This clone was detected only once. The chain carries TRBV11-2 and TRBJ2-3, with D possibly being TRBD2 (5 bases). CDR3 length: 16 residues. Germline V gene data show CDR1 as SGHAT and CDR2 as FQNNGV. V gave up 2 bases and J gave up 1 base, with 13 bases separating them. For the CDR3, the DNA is TGTGCCAGCAGCTTATTGGGAGTAGTGGGCACAGATACGCAGTATTTT. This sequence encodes CASSLLGVVGTDTQYF.

The DNA for the CDR3 is TGCGCCAGCAGCTTGTCAGGGGGTACAGATACGCAGTATTTT. It translates to CASSLSGGTDTQYF. V is TRBV5-1 and J is TRBJ2-3; 7 bases line up with TRBD1. The CDR3 has 14 residues. V lost 1 base to trimming and J lost 3 bases; unmatched junction nucleotides: 2. Germline V gives CDR1 SGHRS, CDR2 YFSETQ.

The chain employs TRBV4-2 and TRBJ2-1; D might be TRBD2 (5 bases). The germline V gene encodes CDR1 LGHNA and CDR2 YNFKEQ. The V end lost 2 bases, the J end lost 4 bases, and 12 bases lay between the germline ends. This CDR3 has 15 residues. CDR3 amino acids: CASSQNPGKYNEQFF. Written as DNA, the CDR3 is TGTGCCAGCAGCCAAAACCCGGGAAAATACAATGAGCAGTTCTTC.

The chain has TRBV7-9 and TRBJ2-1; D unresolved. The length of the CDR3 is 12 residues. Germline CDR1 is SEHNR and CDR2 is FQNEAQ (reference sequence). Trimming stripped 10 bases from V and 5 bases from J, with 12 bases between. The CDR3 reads CATRSGNNEQFF. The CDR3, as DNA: TGTGCCACCCGGTCTGGGAACAATGAGCAGTTCTTC. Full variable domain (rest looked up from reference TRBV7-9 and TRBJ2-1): DTGVSQNPRHKITKRGQNVTFRCDPISEHNRLYWYRQTLGQGPEFLTYFQNEAQLEKSRLLSDRFSAERPKGSFSTLEIQRTEQGDSAMYLCATRSGNNEQFFGPGTRLTVL.

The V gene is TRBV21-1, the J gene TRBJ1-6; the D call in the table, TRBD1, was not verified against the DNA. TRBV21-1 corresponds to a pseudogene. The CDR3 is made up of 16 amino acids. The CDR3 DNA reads TGTGCCAGCAGCAAAAAAGGGGTTCGCGTGGACTCACCCCTCCACTTT. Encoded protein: CASSKKGVRVDSPLHF.

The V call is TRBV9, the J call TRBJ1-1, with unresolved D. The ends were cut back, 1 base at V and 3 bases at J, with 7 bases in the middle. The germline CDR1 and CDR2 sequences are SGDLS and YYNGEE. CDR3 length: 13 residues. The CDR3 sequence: CASSVSRDTEAFF. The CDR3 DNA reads TGTGCCAGCAGCGTATCGAGGGACACTGAAGCTTTCTTT.

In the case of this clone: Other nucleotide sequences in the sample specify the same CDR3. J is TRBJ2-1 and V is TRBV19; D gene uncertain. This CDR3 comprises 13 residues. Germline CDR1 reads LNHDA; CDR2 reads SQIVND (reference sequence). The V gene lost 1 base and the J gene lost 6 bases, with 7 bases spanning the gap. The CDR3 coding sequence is TGTGCCAGTAGTATAGGACCGAGCAATGAGCAGTTCTTC. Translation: CASSIGPSNEQFF.

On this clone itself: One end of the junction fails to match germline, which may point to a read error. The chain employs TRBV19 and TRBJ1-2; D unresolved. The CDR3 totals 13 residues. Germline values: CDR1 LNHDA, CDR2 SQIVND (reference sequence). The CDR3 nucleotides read TGTGCCAGCAGTATCTCCGGGTCGGGTGGCTACACCTTC. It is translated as CASSISGSGGYTF. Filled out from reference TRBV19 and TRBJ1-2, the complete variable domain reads DGGITQSPKYLFRKEGQNVTLSCEQNLNHDAMYWYRQDPGQGLRLIYYSQIVNDFQKGDIAEGYSVSREKKESFPLTVTSAQKNPTAFYLCASSISGSGGYTFGSGTRLTVV.

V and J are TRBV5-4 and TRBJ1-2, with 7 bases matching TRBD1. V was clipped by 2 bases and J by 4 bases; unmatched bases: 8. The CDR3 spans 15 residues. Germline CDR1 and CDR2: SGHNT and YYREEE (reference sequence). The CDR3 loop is CASSFDQGVGYGYTF. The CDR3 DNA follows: TGTGCCAGCAGCTTTGACCAGGGGGTCGGCTATGGCTACACCTTC.